This entry lists 9 T cell receptor beta chains sequenced from one sample in a study of beta chain features in type 1 diabetes. Every bit of the isolated RNA underwent reverse transcription, so sequencing read expressed TCRB transcripts. The table came from immunoSEQ multiplex PCR; TCRdb's copy has only in-frame clones and leaves some out. The sample includes over 600,000 clones, around 11% of them seen just once. Their antigens are not known. General study findings and limits: TCRB CDR3 length was moderately but significantly reduced in all four CD4+ subsets of Type 1 diabetes patients.

Sample: naive CD4+ T cells from blood. These receptors were collected from a man aged 25 to 45 with type 1 diabetes.

The chain carries TRBV9 and TRBJ2-5, with 7 bases identical to TRBD1. Germline CDR1 reads SGDLS; CDR2 reads YYNGEE. The CDR3 runs to 15 residues. The V gene end was trimmed by 0 bases and the J gene end by 4 bases; junction bases not matched to a gene: 6. The CDR3 DNA reads as TGTGCCAGCAGCGTAGCAGGGGGTCGGTTAGAGACCCAGTACTTC. Translated, it gives CASSVAGGRLETQYF.

This clone was recorded a few times. V gene TRBV9 combines with J gene TRBJ1-5, with 10 bases matching TRBD1. Germline CDR1 is SGDLS and CDR2 is YYNGEE. The CDR3 loop spans 15 amino acids. Trimming removed 4 bases from V and 2 bases from J; junction bases left unmatched: 3. CDR3 region: CASSSGTGGNQPQHF. CDR3 nucleotides: TGTGCCAGCAGCTCCGGGACAGGGGGCAATCAGCCCCAGCATTTT.

The chain recombines TRBV5-1 with TRBJ1-4; no clear D gene. V lost 4 bases and J lost 8, with 15 bases in between. CDR1 and CDR2 from the germline V gene are SGHRS and YFSETQ. The CDR3 totals 14 residues. CDR3: CASSEPSSEEKLFF. CDR3 in DNA: TGCGCCAGCAGCGAGCCGAGCAGTGAAGAAAAACTGTTTTTT.

This clone was seen more than once but under ten times. V is TRBV11-2 and J is TRBJ2-7, with 7 bases fitting TRBD1. V shed 5 bases and J 0 bases; nucleotides not matched to a gene: 4. Germline V gives CDR1 SGHAT, CDR2 FQNNGV. CDR3 length equals 14 residues. CDR3 nucleotide sequence: TGTGCCAGCAGCCGGGACAGAAACTCCTACGAGCAGTACTTC. Encoded protein: CASSRDRNSYEQYF.

CDR3 sequence reads: CASSFKGGQPQHF. The CDR3 bases are TGTGCCAGCAGCTTCAAGGGGGGGCAGCCCCAGCATTTT. This sequence joins TRBV7-2 and TRBJ1-5; a possible D gene is TRBD1 (6 bases). This CDR3 has 13 amino acids. Germline V gene lookup returns CDR1 SGHTA and CDR2 FQGNSA. Between the trimmed V and J ends, which lost 3 bases and 7 bases, there was a span of 10 bases.

The V gene is TRBV7-2, the J gene TRBJ2-2; 9 bases align to TRBD2. The V segment lost 5 bases and the J segment 4 bases; nucleotides outside the gene matches: 8. CDR1 and CDR2 from the germline V gene are SGHTA and FQGNSA. The CDR3 has 16 amino acids. CDR3 coding DNA: TGTGCCAGCAGCCGAAGCGGGGGGCGGTTCACCGGGGAGCTGTTTTTT. Translating it yields CASSRSGGRFTGELFF.

A few counts support this clone. This chain links TRBV30 with TRBJ1-6; the match to TRBD1 covers 9 bases. The CDR3 is 16 residues long. The junction had 12 bases not matched to a gene; V was cut back by 2 bases and J by 10 bases. The germline CDR1 and CDR2 sequences are GTSNPN and SVGIG (reference sequence). CDR3 in amino acids: CAWSFAGQGNISPLHF. The CDR3 DNA sequence: TGTGCCTGGAGTTTTGCGGGACAGGGTAATATCTCACCCCTCCACTTT.

There are a few counts of this clone. The chain combines TRBV2 with TRBJ1-2; D ambiguous. Germline-derived CDR1 and CDR2 are SNHLY and FYNNEI. The V end was cut by 4 bases, the J end by 3 bases, with 12 bases between. The CDR3 sequence is 14 residues long. CDR3 sequence reads: CASSGPTSDYGYTF. The CDR3, as DNA: TGTGCCAGCAGTGGACCTACATCGGACTATGGCTACACCTTC.

The J gene is TRBJ1-2, the V gene TRBV7-9, with 7 bases fitting TRBD1. The J segment lost 8 bases and the V segment lost 0 bases, leaving 6 bases of the junction unmatched. The germline V gene encodes CDR1 SEHNR and CDR2 FQNEAQ (reference sequence). This CDR3 contains 14 residues. Here the CDR3 reads CASSLATGVTGYTF. The CDR3 nucleotides read TGTGCCAGCAGCTTAGCTACAGGGGTAACCGGCTACACCTTC. The complete variable domain, with remaining parts taken from reference TRBV7-9 and TRBJ1-2, reads DTGVSQNPRHKITKRGQNVTFRCDPISEHNRLYWYRQTLGQGPEFLTYFQNEAQLEKSRLLSDRFSAERPKGSFSTLEIQRTEQGDSAMYLCASSLATGVTGYTFGSGTRLTVV.